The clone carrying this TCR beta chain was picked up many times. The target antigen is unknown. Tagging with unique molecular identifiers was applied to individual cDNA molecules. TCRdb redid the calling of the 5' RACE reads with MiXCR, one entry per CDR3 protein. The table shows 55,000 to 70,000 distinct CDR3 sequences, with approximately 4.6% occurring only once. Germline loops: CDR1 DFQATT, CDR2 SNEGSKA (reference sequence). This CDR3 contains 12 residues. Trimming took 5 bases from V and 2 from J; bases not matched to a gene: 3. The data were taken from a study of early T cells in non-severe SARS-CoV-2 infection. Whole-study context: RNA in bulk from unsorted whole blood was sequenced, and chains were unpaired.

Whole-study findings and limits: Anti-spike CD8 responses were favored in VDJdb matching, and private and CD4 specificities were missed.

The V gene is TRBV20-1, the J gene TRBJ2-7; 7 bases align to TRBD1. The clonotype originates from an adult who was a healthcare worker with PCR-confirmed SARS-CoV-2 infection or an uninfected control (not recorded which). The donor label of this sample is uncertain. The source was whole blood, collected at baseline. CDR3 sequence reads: CSASDRAYEQYF. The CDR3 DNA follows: TGCAGTGCTTCCGACAGGGCCTACGAGCAGTACTTC.